This T cell receptor (beta chain) came from a study of blood T cell repertoires in COVID-19. Across the whole study: Acute-phase and convalescent COVID-19 samples originated in the United States, Italy and Spain. Nucleic acid was either cDNA or gDNA, and it came from T cells, B-cell-depleted T cells, or PBMCs.

In the original workflow: Estimation of nucleated cell counts was performed using reference gene primer amplification. Data came from immunoSEQ multiplex PCR; TCRdb stores just in-frame clones and leaves some out. V, J and clone size derive from that table, while D and trimming were established from the DNA sequence. The repertoire has about 140,000 clones, approximately 79% of them found once; the top ten carry approximately 3.6%. The sample taken for sequencing was peripheral blood. This TCR came from a man aged 60 to 69 with acute or convalescent COVID-19.

CDR3 residues: CASSYSITSPDRAYEQYF. In DNA, the CDR3 is TGTGCCAGCAGTTACTCCATCACTAGCCCGGACAGGGCCTACGAGCAGTACTTC. The chain employs TRBV6-2 or TRBV6-3 and TRBJ2-7; 8 positions match TRBD1. V trimming: 0 bases; J trimming: 2 bases; junction bases outside the gene matches: 12. Germline values: CDR1 MNHEY, CDR2 SVGEGT. The CDR3 runs 18 residues.